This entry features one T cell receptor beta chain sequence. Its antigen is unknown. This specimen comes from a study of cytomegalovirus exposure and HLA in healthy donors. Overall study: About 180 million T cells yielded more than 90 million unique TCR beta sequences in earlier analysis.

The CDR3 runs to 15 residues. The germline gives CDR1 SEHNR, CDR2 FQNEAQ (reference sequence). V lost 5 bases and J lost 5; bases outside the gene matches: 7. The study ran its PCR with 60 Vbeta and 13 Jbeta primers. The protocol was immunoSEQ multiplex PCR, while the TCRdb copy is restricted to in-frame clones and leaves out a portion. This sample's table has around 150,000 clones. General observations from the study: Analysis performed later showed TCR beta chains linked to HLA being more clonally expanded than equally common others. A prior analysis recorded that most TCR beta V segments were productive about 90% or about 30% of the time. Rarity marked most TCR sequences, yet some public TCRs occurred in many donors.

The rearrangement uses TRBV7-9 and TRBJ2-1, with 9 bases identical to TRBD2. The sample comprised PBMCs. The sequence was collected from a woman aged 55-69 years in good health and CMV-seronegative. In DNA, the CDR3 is TGTGCCAGCAGCCGTAGCGGGGGAGGCCACAATGAGCAGTTCTTC. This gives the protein CASSRSGGGHNEQFF.